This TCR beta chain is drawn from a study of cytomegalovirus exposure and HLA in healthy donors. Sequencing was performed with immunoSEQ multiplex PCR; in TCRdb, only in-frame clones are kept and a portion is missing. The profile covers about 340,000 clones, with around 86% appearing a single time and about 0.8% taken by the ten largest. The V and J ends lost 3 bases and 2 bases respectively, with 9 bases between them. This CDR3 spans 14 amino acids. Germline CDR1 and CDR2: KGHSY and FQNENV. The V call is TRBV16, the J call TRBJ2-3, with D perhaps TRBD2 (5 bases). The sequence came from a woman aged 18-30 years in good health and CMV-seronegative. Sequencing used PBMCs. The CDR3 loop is CASSQTGSTDTQYF. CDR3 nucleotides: TGTGCCAGCAGCCAGACGGGATCCACAGATACGCAGTATTTT. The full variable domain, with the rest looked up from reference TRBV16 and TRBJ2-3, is GEEVAQTPKHLVRGEGQKAKLYCAPIKGHSYVFWYQQVLKNEFKFLISFQNENVFDETGMPKERFSAKCLPNSPCSLEIQATKLEDSAVYFCASSQTGSTDTQYFGPGTRLTVL.